This TCR beta chain was sequenced for a study of blood T cell repertoires in COVID-19 (dated by TCRdb to about 2020). About the study as a whole: Samples from collaborators originated in the United States, Italy and Spain and spanned both the acute and convalescent phases of COVID-19. The prospective study material was composed of cDNA or gDNA derived from T cells, B-cell-depleted T cells, or PBMCs. Subjects who had been exposed to COVID-19, were actively infected with it, or had recovered from it provided the deeply sampled blood TCRbeta repertoires that made up the dataset. The repertoires were made available in a free public database intended to serve as a resource for research on the immune response to SARS-CoV-2. The samples were drawn from two sources: the first 160 participants of the ongoing ImmuneRACE study, and over 950 subjects contributed by 6 global collaborators. Nearly every sample came with metadata listing a de-identified subject ID, COVID-19 status, age in years and sex. Where HLA class I and class II types were available, the types were taken from metadata supplied by the sample provider, not from assay-based typing.

Points the paper makes about the study in general: How much clinical and demographic metadata was included differed by source and by participant, and the metadata was provided uncurated.

A second Seattle source provided samples from volunteer blood donors who had recovered from COVID-19. The collaborating institutions used their own protocols to collect whole blood in K2EDTA tubes. For TCRbeta analysis, collaborators shipped samples in one of three forms: frozen whole blood, isolated PBMCs, or DNA extracted from either of those sample types. The junction shows trimming of 6 bases on V and 2 bases on J, and the gene matches do not reach 7 bases of it. Sequences MNHEY (CDR1) and SVGAGI (CDR2) are obtained from the germline V gene. The CDR3 goes from the cysteine to the phenylalanine over 14 residues. CDR3 DNA only is kept here, 42 bases in frame from base 1. TCRbeta CDR3 regions were amplified from genomic DNA by means of the immunoSEQ Assay, a bias-controlled multiplex PCR. On the study's bioinformatics: The number of nucleated cells in each sample was estimated from the amplification of reference gene primers within the assay. To quantify the absolute abundance of each unique TCRbeta CDR3 rearrangement, sequence reads were collapsed and filtered. Productive Simpson clonality was computed per sample as the square root of Simpson's diversity index over productive rearrangements. This immuneACCESS table, as held by TCRdb, lists in-frame sequences with V and J called but not all clones. Of the missing ones, under half trace to an unresolved V gene in checked studies; the others have no known cause. V, J and clone size are those of that table, while D and trimming were read from the DNA. The sample data list roughly 140,000 clones, and 80% of these were observed just once. The ten largest clones capture 3.5% of the sample.

A note on this clone: This clone's antigen is unknown. The sample holds no much larger clone one base away, and base qualities are not on file.

Recombination connected TRBV6-5 to TRBJ2-7, with 7 bases aligning to TRBD1. Sequenced: peripheral blood. This TCR came from a man aged 65 to 85 who had recovered from COVID-19. The CDR3 protein is CASRSDRVPYEQYF. The DNA reads TGTGCCAGCAGATCTGACAGGGTGCCCTACGAGCAGTACTTC.